This TCR beta chain was captured by sequencing in a study of blood T cell repertoires in COVID-19. Study-level information: Whether acute or convalescent, the COVID-19 samples came from the United States, Italy and Spain. PBMCs, B-cell-depleted T cells, or T cells provided the cDNA or gDNA that made up the material.

V lost 3 bases and J 0 bases, leaving 12 bases between the germline ends. This CDR3 contains 16 residues. Germline V gene lookup returns CDR1 SGHDN and CDR2 FVKESK. The authors' processing: Estimates of nucleated cell counts were drawn from the amplification of reference gene primers. Libraries were prepared by immunoSEQ multiplex PCR; TCRdb keeps only in-frame clonotypes and omits some of them. V, J and clone size derive from that table, while D and trimming were established from the DNA sequence. In the table there are 100,000 to 150,000 clones, approximately 80% of which are singletons. This receptor was taken from a man in his 70s with acute or convalescent COVID-19. This chain links TRBV14 with TRBJ1-3; D unclear. Material: peripheral blood. The CDR3: CASSQRAAGSGNTIYF. The CDR3 DNA is TGTGCCAGCAGCCAGAGGGCCGCAGGCTCTGGAAACACCATATATTTT.